These 26 T cell receptor beta chains originate from one sample sequenced in a study of CD8 T cells in ankylosing spondylitis. TCRdb passed the 5' RACE reads through MiXCR, listing each CDR3 protein once. The sample shows fewer than 200,000 distinct CDR3 sequences, roughly 18% of them seen only once. The sequenced sample was blood, either unsorted or a sorted T cell fraction (not recorded which). These receptors were obtained from a male donor aged 10 to 30 with ankylosing spondylitis or in good health (not recorded which).

This clonotype was detected many times. The V and J genes are TRBV25-1 and TRBJ1-4, with a tentative D call TRBD1 (5 bases). This CDR3 spans 15 amino acids. V lost 6 bases to trimming and J lost 0 bases, with 11 bases between them. Per germline, CDR1 MGHDK and CDR2 SYGVNS. CDR3: CASRLGGATNEKLFF. The CDR3 region has the DNA TGTGCCAGCAGACTGGGGGGTGCAACTAATGAAAAACTGTTTTTT.

This clonotype was seen many times. This sequence joins TRBV20-1 and TRBJ2-5, with D hard to call. This CDR3 contains 13 residues. CDR1 is DFQATT, CDR2 SNEGSKA, per germline (reference sequence). With 3 bases removed from V and 2 bases from J, the gap between germline ends came to 10 bases. The CDR3 DNA sequence: TGCAGTGCTAGGCGGTTAACACAAGAGACCCAGTACTTC. Amino acid sequence: CSARRLTQETQYF.

The gene calls are TRBV25-1 and TRBJ2-1; 10 bases fit TRBD1. Germline loops: CDR1 MGHDK, CDR2 SYGVNS. Trimming cost V 7 bases and J 4 bases; bases outside gene matches: 7. The CDR3 is made up of 15 amino acids. CDR3 bases: TGTGCCAGCACACCGGGACAGGGGTATTACAATGAGCAGTTCTTC. Translating gives CASTPGQGYYNEQFF.

The chain has TRBV6-4 and TRBJ1-1, with D possibly matching TRBD1 (5 bases). The CDR3 has 15 amino acids. Germline V lookup: CDR1 MRHNA, CDR2 SNTAGT. With 0 bases removed from V and 4 bases from J, the gap between germline ends came to 12 bases. CDR3 region: CASSDSTDTGTEAFF. The CDR3 nucleotides are TGTGCCAGCAGTGACTCGACAGATACGGGCACTGAAGCTTTCTTT.

V gene TRBV29-1 combines with J gene TRBJ2-3, with 7 bases fitting TRBD1. CDR3 length: 15 residues. J lost 2 bases, V lost 5 bases, and 10 bases had no gene match. CDR1 is SQVTM and CDR2 is ANQGSEA in the germline V gene. The CDR3 region is CSVYGTVNVTDTQYF. CDR3 coding DNA: TGCAGCGTTTACGGGACAGTGAATGTCACAGATACGCAGTATTTT.

This clonotype was seen a few times. V gene TRBV6-5 combines with J gene TRBJ2-1; a weak D match, TRBD1 (6 bases). Germline V CDR1 and CDR2: MNHEY, SVGAGI. The CDR3 is made up of 15 amino acids. V dropped 5 bases and J dropped 5 bases, with 16 bases sitting between them. The chain's CDR3 is CASSNQGLADNEQFF. CDR3 nucleotide sequence: TGTGCCAGCAGTAACCAGGGGCTAGCTGACAATGAGCAGTTCTTC.

This clonotype was seen ten or more times. The chain couples TRBV5-1 to TRBJ1-1; D not certain. V gave up 3 bases and J gave up 1 base, with 16 bases separating them. Germline values: CDR1 SGHRS, CDR2 YFSETQ. This CDR3 comprises 16 residues. CDR3 nucleotides: TGCGCCAGCAGCTCCTACGGCGGCATTAGGAACACTGAAGCTTTCTTT. Translated: CASSSYGGIRNTEAFF.

This clonotype was seen repeatedly, ten times or more. The chain couples TRBV29-1 to TRBJ2-1; no firm D call. Germline values: CDR1 SQVTM, CDR2 ANQGSEA. The CDR3 has 17 amino acids. V was clipped by 5 bases and J by 8 bases, with 28 bases between them. CDR3 coding DNA: TGCAGCGTTCGCGGAATAGCCGGATTACGCAAGCGCGATGAGCAGTTCTTC. Its protein product is CSVRGIAGLRKRDEQFF.

This clonotype was picked up many times. V is TRBV7-7 and J is TRBJ2-1, with 12 bases identical to TRBD2. V lost 1 base and J lost 6; bases outside the gene matches: 7. From germline, CDR1 is SSHAT and CDR2 FNYEAQ (reference sequence). The CDR3 spans 17 residues. CDR3 sequence reads: CASSLGTSTSGSNEQFF. Written as DNA, the CDR3 is TGTGCCAGCAGCTTAGGGACCTCGACTAGCGGGAGCAATGAGCAGTTCTTC.

This clonotype was detected only once. This chain links TRBV20-1 with TRBJ2-3, with TRBD2 as a possible D gene (6 bases). The V and J ends lost 5 bases and 3 bases respectively, with 21 bases between them. Germline V gene data show CDR1 as DFQATT and CDR2 as SNEGSKA (reference sequence). The CDR3 is 16 amino acids. The CDR3 reads CSAVVVADPMTDTQYF. The DNA of the CDR3 is TGCAGTGCTGTCGTTGTAGCGGACCCTATGACAGATACGCAGTATTTT.

This clonotype was counted ten times or more. The rearrangement links TRBV7-9 to TRBJ2-5, with D possibly TRBD2 on 6 matching bases. The CDR3 has 13 amino acids. Trimming stripped 5 bases from V and 5 bases from J, with 12 bases between. The germline gives CDR1 SEHNR, CDR2 FQNEAQ (reference sequence). The CDR3 loop is CASSRGAGETQYF. CDR3 DNA sequence: TGTGCCAGCAGCCGCGGGGCCGGGGAGACCCAGTACTTC.

This clonotype has only a few counts. The chain carries TRBV29-1 and TRBJ2-1; D not resolved. From germline, CDR1 is SQVTM and CDR2 ANQGSEA. The CDR3 loop spans 11 amino acids. Deletions cut 2 bases from V and 9 bases from J, with 8 bases between. In DNA, the CDR3 is TGCAGCGTTGAAACCACGCTTGAGCAGTTCTTC. It encodes CSVETTLEQFF.

This clonotype was detected many times. The chain joins TRBV30 to TRBJ2-5, with D unresolved. V lost 0 bases and J lost 3, with 11 bases in between. The germline gives CDR1 GTSNPN, CDR2 SVGIG (reference sequence). The CDR3 extends over 14 amino acids. CDR3 protein: CAWSVPARKETQYF. Here the CDR3 DNA reads TGTGCCTGGAGTGTACCTGCTAGAAAAGAGACCCAGTACTTC.

This clonotype was seen a few times. This chain uses TRBV20-1 with TRBJ2-1; the D gene is possibly TRBD2 (6 bases). Trimming removed 3 bases at V and 3 bases at J, with 18 bases between. The CDR3 consists of 16 residues. Germline loops: CDR1 DFQATT, CDR2 SNEGSKA (reference sequence). The CDR3 DNA is TGCAGTGCTAGGATGATGGGGGGAAGGATCTACAATGAGCAGTTCTTC. Translating it yields CSARMMGGRIYNEQFF.

This clonotype was detected many times. The V call is TRBV20-1, the J call TRBJ2-5; D uncertain. V lost 6 bases and J lost 4, with 12 bases in between. The CDR3 covers 12 residues. Per the germline V gene, CDR1 is DFQATT and CDR2 is SNEGSKA (reference sequence). The chain's CDR3 is CSATSLGETQYF. The CDR3 DNA sequence: TGCAGTGCAACCTCACTGGGAGAGACCCAGTACTTC.

This clonotype occurred many times. This sequence joins TRBV20-1 and TRBJ2-5, with D perhaps matching TRBD2 (6 bases). This CDR3 spans 13 amino acids. V shed 0 bases and J shed 5 bases, with 10 bases lying between them. Germline CDR1 DFQATT, CDR2 SNEGSKA (reference sequence). The CDR3 DNA reads TGCAGTGCTAGAGAGGGGGGTCGGGAGACCCAGTACTTC. Translation gives CSAREGGRETQYF.

This clonotype was counted between two and nine times. The rearrangement uses TRBV12-3 or TRBV12-4 and TRBJ2-7, with D possibly TRBD2 on 6 matching bases. V was shortened by 2 bases and J by 1 base, with 9 bases between the two germline ends. This CDR3 contains 14 residues. The CDR3 coding sequence is TGTGCCAGCAGTTTAAGGCGGGATTCCTACGAGCAGTACTTC. Its translation is CASSLRRDSYEQYF.

This clonotype was counted ten times or more. The chain uses TRBV29-1 and TRBJ2-1, with D possibly matching TRBD1 (5 bases). The V and J ends lost 4 bases and 7 bases respectively, with 8 bases between them. Germline V gives CDR1 SQVTM, CDR2 ANQGSEA. The CDR3 consists of 11 residues. CDR3 loop: CSVGRANEQFF. The CDR3 nucleotides read TGCAGCGTTGGCAGGGCGAATGAGCAGTTCTTC.

The chain recombines TRBV12-3 or TRBV12-4 with TRBJ2-4; perhaps TRBD2 as D (6 bases). V was trimmed by 11 bases and J by 2 bases, leaving 13 bases between them. The CDR3 runs 13 residues. In nucleotides, the CDR3 is TGTGCCTCCGGGGGATTGACCAAAAACATTCAGTACTTC. It translates to CASGGLTKNIQYF.

This clonotype has a count of ten or more. The V call is TRBV27, the J call TRBJ2-1; TRBD1 is a possible D gene (6 bases). CDR1 and CDR2 (germline): MNHEY, SMNVEV (reference sequence). The length of the CDR3 is 14 residues. Between the trimmed V and J ends, which lost 9 bases and 4 bases, there was a span of 16 bases. Here the CDR3 reads CASTTGHIYNEQFF. The CDR3 bases are TGTGCCAGTACGACGGGACACATATACAATGAGCAGTTCTTC.

This clonotype was seen many times. The J gene is TRBJ2-1, the V gene TRBV12-3 or TRBV12-4, with D unclear. V was cut by 6 bases and J by 0 bases, with 12 bases left in between. This CDR3 contains 15 residues. This CDR3 reads CASSLLSRSYNEQFF. CDR3 coding DNA: TGTGCCAGCAGCCTTCTATCTCGCTCCTACAATGAGCAGTTCTTC.

There are many counts of this clonotype. The chain carries TRBV7-2 and TRBJ2-7; unclear D gene. Germline loops: CDR1 SGHTA, CDR2 FQGNSA. There are 14 residues in the CDR3. Trimming cost V 4 bases and J 2 bases, with 12 bases left between them. CDR3 loop: CASSSYSEAYEQYF. The CDR3 nucleotides read TGTGCCAGCAGCTCCTATTCTGAGGCCTACGAGCAGTACTTC.

The table lists this clonotype with a few counts. This rearrangement joins TRBV27 to TRBJ2-3; D is unresolved. V lost 2 bases and J 2 bases, leaving 14 bases between the germline ends. Germline V gives CDR1 MNHEY, CDR2 SMNVEV (reference sequence). The CDR3 is 16 residues long. The CDR3 here is CASSLTPRFITDTQYF. The CDR3 nucleotides are TGTGCCAGCAGTTTAACGCCCCGGTTCATCACAGATACGCAGTATTTT.

This clonotype was counted many times. The V gene is TRBV24-1, the J gene TRBJ2-1; 9 nucleotides align to TRBD2. The trim removed 9 bases at V and 7 bases at J, leaving 12 bases unmatched. The CDR3 is 15 amino acids. CDR1 and CDR2 from the germline V gene are KGHDR and SFDVKD. The CDR3 protein is CATGTTSGWENEQFF. CDR3 nucleotide sequence: TGTGCCACCGGGACCACTAGCGGGTGGGAAAATGAGCAGTTCTTC.

This clonotype occurred many times. The V and J genes are TRBV7-2 and TRBJ2-5; D unclear. Trimming cost V 1 base and J 7 bases, with 7 bases left between them. CDR3 length: 12 residues. Germline assignment: CDR1 SGHTA and CDR2 FQGNSA. In nucleotides, the CDR3 is TGTGCCAGCAGCTTAGTGCACCCGACCCAGTACTTC. Encoded protein: CASSLVHPTQYF.

This clonotype was counted ten times or more. The chain carries TRBV12-3 or TRBV12-4 and TRBJ2-2, with 7 bases identical to TRBD2. Trimming cost V 6 bases and J 13 bases; bases outside gene matches: 5. This CDR3 has 11 residues. The CDR3 region has the DNA TGTGCCAGCAGGTCGACTAGCCTGCTGTTTTTT. Translating gives CASRSTSLLFF.